This passage covers 5 T cell receptor beta chains from one sample sequenced in a study of shared T cell receptors in the human thymus. The table came from immunoSEQ multiplex PCR; TCRdb's copy has only in-frame clones and leaves some out. This table holds hundreds of thousands of clones, more than 75% found once. Another study also made use of these data, one on human thymus T cells.

The sample consisted of thymocytes. Receptors originate from a boy under three years old with a congenital heart defect.

The V and J genes are TRBV13 and TRBJ2-6; 7 bases are a match to TRBD2. Germline assignment: CDR1 PRHDT and CDR2 FYEKMQ (reference sequence). The CDR3 is made up of 17 amino acids. V shed 6 bases and J 2 bases; nucleotides not matched to a gene: 10. CDR3 nucleotide sequence: TGTGCCAGCAGACAACCCCGGGGGGAGACTGGGGCCAACGTCCTGACTTTC. As protein: CASRQPRGETGANVLTF. The full variable domain, completed using reference TRBV13 and TRBJ2-6, is AAGVIQSPRHLIKEKRETATLKCYPIPRHDTVYWYQQGPGQDPQFLISFYEKMQSDKGSIPDRFSAQQFSDYHSELNMSSLELGDSALYFCASRQPRGETGANVLTFGAGSRLTVL.

This chain connects TRBV30 to TRBJ1-2; TRBD1 matches 8 bases. The trim removed 5 bases at V and 8 bases at J, leaving 7 bases unmatched. The length of the CDR3 is 12 residues. Germline CDR1 and CDR2: GTSNPN and SVGIG (reference sequence). This CDR3 is CAWAGQGGGYTF. The CDR3 coding sequence is TGTGCCTGGGCAGGACAGGGCGGCGGCTACACCTTC.

The chain is built from TRBV11-1 and TRBJ2-7; 9 positions match TRBD1. In germline, CDR1 is SGHAT, CDR2 FQDESV (reference sequence). This CDR3 spans 15 amino acids. Trimming took 3 bases from V and 7 from J; bases not matched to a gene: 10. CDR3 nucleotide sequence: TGTGCCAGCAGCTTCCCCGGGACAGGGCCCAAAGAGCAGTACTTC. Its translation: CASSFPGTGPKEQYF.

The rearrangement uses TRBV5-4 and TRBJ2-5, with TRBD2 identical over 10 bases. V shed 4 bases, J shed 2 bases, and the junction held 11 bases outside the gene matches. Germline CDR1 is SGHNT and CDR2 is YYREEE (reference sequence). This CDR3 comprises 17 residues. The CDR3 loop is CASSERPSGRTQETQYF. CDR3 bases: TGTGCCAGCAGCGAGCGGCCTAGCGGGAGAACTCAAGAGACCCAGTACTTC.

The V and J genes are TRBV18 and TRBJ1-3; the D gene is possibly TRBD1 (5 bases). V was pared by 1 base and J by 0 bases, with 13 bases between. Germline assignment: CDR1 KGHSH and CDR2 LQKENI. The CDR3 is 17 residues long. The CDR3 sequence is CASSPLSDRHSGNTIYF. CDR3 nucleotides: TGTGCCAGCTCACCACTCTCAGACAGACACTCTGGAAACACCATATATTTT. Drawing the rest from reference TRBV18 and TRBJ1-3, the complete variable domain is NAGVMQNPRHLVRRRGQEARLRCSPMKGHSHVYWYRQLPEEGLKFMVYLQKENIIDESGMPKERFSAEFPKEGPSILRIQQVVRGDSAAYFCASSPLSDRHSGNTIYFGEGSWLTVV.